This T cell receptor (beta chain) was captured in a study of cytomegalovirus exposure and HLA in healthy donors. General study points: A later analysis reported that several of the most significant clusters appeared to be linked to common viral pathogens, among them Epstein-Barr virus.

Germline CDR1 reads LGHNA; CDR2 reads YSLEER. Trimming shortened V by 0 bases and J by 13 bases, and 19 bases separated the two germline ends. This CDR3 has 15 residues. This clone was counted a few times. Its antigen is not identified. Primers: 60 Vbeta forward and 13 Jbeta reverse. The data were produced by immunoSEQ multiplex PCR, yet TCRdb's version contains in-frame clones alone and is incomplete. The sample contains some 110,000 clones, 65% to 75% of which appear only once. Sequencing input: PBMCs. This clonotype was obtained from a woman between 45 and 60 years old in good health and CMV-seropositive. The chain couples TRBV4-3 to TRBJ2-1; D gene unclear. The CDR3 sequence: CASSQERSTYNPQFF. For the CDR3, the DNA is TGCGCCAGCAGCCAAGAACGATCGACTTACAATCCCCAGTTCTTC.